This T cell receptor beta chain derives from a study of blood T cell repertoires in COVID-19. Study as a whole: Samples came from the United States, Italy and Spain, spanning acute and convalescent COVID-19.

The CDR3 consists of 13 residues. From germline, CDR1 is MNHEY and CDR2 SVGAGI. With 8 bases removed from V and 5 bases from J, the gap between germline ends came to 16 bases. How the authors handled the data: Reference gene primer amplification gave nucleated cell count estimates. The method was immunoSEQ multiplex PCR; TCRdb's version includes in-frame clones alone and lacks a portion of them. That table is the source of V, J and clone size, and D and trimming were worked out from the DNA. The sample has tens of thousands of clones, around 85% seen once. This chain uses TRBV6-5 with TRBJ2-7; TRBD2 is a possible D gene (7 bases). The sequencing sample was made of peripheral blood. The sequence was obtained from a man aged 45 to 65 with active COVID-19. The CDR3 DNA reads TGTGCCAGCCAAAGGGGGGGTTATGACGAGCAGTACTTC. Translated, it gives CASQRGGYDEQYF.